One T cell receptor (beta chain) is described in this entry. The entry originates in a study of blood T cell repertoires in COVID-19. The table came from immunoSEQ multiplex PCR; TCRdb's copy has only in-frame clones and leaves some out. The data show approximately 170,000 clones, with around 85% seen just once and 5.5% to 8% held by the top ten. This sequence originates from a man at least 80 years old with COVID-19, enrolled during active disease. Sequencing was performed on peripheral blood.

CDR3 region: CASSGTGKETQYF. Here the CDR3 DNA reads TGTGCCAGCAGCGGGACAGGGAAAGAGACCCAGTACTTC. The chain has TRBV11-1 and TRBJ2-5, with 9 bases aligning to TRBD1. Germline V gene lookup returns CDR1 SGHAT and CDR2 FQDESV (reference sequence). CDR3 length: 13 residues. J gave up 3 bases and V 5 bases, and 1 base lay outside the gene matches.